The rows below give T cell receptor beta chains drawn from one sample of a study of T cell clonotyping in hematopoietic cell transplantation. The data were produced by immunoSEQ multiplex PCR, yet TCRdb's version contains in-frame clones alone and is incomplete. Seen here are under 45,000 clones, 80% to 90% observed once, and the top ten hold under 2%. The sequenced sample was peripheral blood mononuclear cells. All receptors come from a woman in her thirties or forties in good health. Some clones in this sample may be carry-over from other donors' samples. CDR3s include the opening cysteine and the closing phenylalanine or tryptophan. D genes are given only for firm matches. The size of a clone is reported for some rows only, either as once, few or many, or as a class for expanded clones.

v_gene	j_gene	len	abundance	d_gene	CDR3nt	CDR3aa
TRBV27	TRBJ2-2	12	NA	NA	TGTGCCAGCAGTTTATTGGCCGGGGAGCTGTTTTTT	CASSLLAGELFF
TRBV7-3	TRBJ2-1	15	NA	NA	TGTGCCAGCAGCCCCCAAGGGGCTAGCGCGCTTGAGCAGTTCTTC	CASSPQGASALEQFF
TRBV7-2	TRBJ1-2	13	NA	TRBD1	TGTGCCAGCTCGTACACAGGGGGCTTTGGCTACACCTTC	CASSYTGGFGYTF
TRBV5-4	TRBJ1-2	12	NA	NA	TGTGCCAGCAGCCCACTGGAAGGGAGCTACACCTTC	CASSPLEGSYTF
TRBV19	TRBJ1-5	14	NA	TRBD1	TGTGCCAGTAGCATGACAGGGGTAAATCAGCCCCAGCATTTT	CASSMTGVNQPQHF
TRBV5-1	TRBJ1-1	16	NA	TRBD1	TGCGCCAGCAGGACAGGGGCGGGAGACGTGAACACTGAAGCTTTCTTT	CASRTGAGDVNTEAFF
TRBV7-3	TRBJ2-7	16	NA	NA	TGTGCCAGCAGCTTATTACCGGGACCAAGCTCCTACGAGCAGTACTTC	CASSLLPGPSSYEQYF
TRBV5-1	TRBJ2-5	14	NA	NA	TGCGCCAGCAGCGTAAGACAGGGAGGGGAGACCCAGTACTTC	CASSVRQGGETQYF
TRBV13	TRBJ2-6	21	NA	TRBD2	TGTGCCAGCAGCTTAGGCGGGGGGGGGACTAGCGGGTCTTCTGGGGCCAACGTCCTGACTTTC	CASSLGGGGTSGSSGANVLTF
TRBV7-3	TRBJ2-7	14	few	NA	TGTGCCAGCAGCTTATCGTCAGGTCTCGACGAGCAGTACTTC	CASSLSSGLDEQYF
TRBV5-5	TRBJ2-5	15	NA	NA	TGTGCCAGCAGCCCAGGACAGCTGCCAGGTGGGACCCAGTACTTC	CASSPGQLPGGTQYF
TRBV27	TRBJ2-5	13	NA	NA	TGTGCCAGCAGCCCAACTAGCCAAGAGACCCAGTACTTC	CASSPTSQETQYF
TRBV28	TRBJ2-3	14	NA	NA	TGTGCCACTTCCCGGGACATTGTTGCAGATACGCAGTATTTT	CATSRDIVADTQYF
TRBV28	TRBJ1-1	14	NA	NA	TGTGCCAGCAGCCCTTGGAATCCGAACACTGAAGCTTTCTTT	CASSPWNPNTEAFF
TRBV29-1	TRBJ1-1	12	NA	NA	TGCAGCGTTGTGGTCGTGAACACTGAAGCTTTCTTT	CSVVVVNTEAFF
TRBV5-1	TRBJ2-2	14	NA	NA	TGCGCCAGCAGCCCGGTACGCGACACCGGGGAGCTGTTTTTT	CASSPVRDTGELFF
TRBV15	TRBJ2-5	14	once	NA	TGTGCCACCAGCAAAGAGGCAGCCCAAGAGACCCAGTACTTC	CATSKEAAQETQYF
TRBV5-6	TRBJ2-1	13	NA	TRBD1	TGTGCCAGCAGCGTTGGGACAGGAGGGCTTGAGTTCTTC	CASSVGTGGLEFF
TRBV28	TRBJ1-1	13	NA	NA	TGTGCCAGCAGACAGGGAGGGAACACTGAAGCTTTCTTT	CASRQGGNTEAFF
TRBV30	TRBJ1-1	13	once	NA	TGTGCCTGGAGTGTACGGGTGCGGGACAAAACTTTCTTT	CAWSVRVRDKTFF
TRBV29-1	TRBJ1-1	12	NA	NA	TGCAGCGTTGAACAACCCGACAGGTTAGCTTTCTTT	CSVEQPDRLAFF
TRBV5-6	TRBJ2-7	13	NA	NA	TGTGCCAGCAGCTTATTAGCGTTGAACGAGCAGTACTTC	CASSLLALNEQYF
TRBV2	TRBJ1-5	21	NA	NA	TGTGCCAGCAGTGAACCCCGGCCCGTCCTAGTTGGGGGAGGGGGCAATCAGCCCCAGCATTTT	CASSEPRPVLVGGGGNQPQHF
TRBV10-2	TRBJ1-5	12	NA	NA	TGCGCCAGCAGGGATAGCAATCAGCCCCAGCATTTT	CASRDSNQPQHF
TRBV27	TRBJ2-5	14	NA	NA	TGTGCCAGCAGTTTCCGGGGGGCGGGGGAGACCCAGTACTTC	CASSFRGAGETQYF
TRBV28	TRBJ1-2	15	NA	NA	TGTGCCAGCAGCCGGGAGAGGGGGACTAACTATGGCTACACCTTC	CASSRERGTNYGYTF
TRBV5-1	TRBJ2-5	13	NA	NA	TGCGCCAGCAGCACCGGACAGCAAGAGACCCAGTACTTC	CASSTGQQETQYF
TRBV2	TRBJ1-5	14	NA	TRBD1	TGTGCCAGCAGTGCGGACAGGGTAAATCAGCCCCAGCATTTT	CASSADRVNQPQHF
TRBV6-4	TRBJ1-1	13	NA	TRBD1	TGTGCCAGCAGCAGGGGGTTGAACACTGAAGCTTTCTTT	CASSRGLNTEAFF
TRBV23-1	TRBJ2-7	16	NA	TRBD2	TGCGCCAGCAGTCCCGATACATGGCTAGCGGGACGCGAGCAGTACTTC	CASSPDTWLAGREQYF
TRBV4-2	TRBJ2-7	15	NA	TRBD2	TGTGCCAGCAGCCAAGGGGGGGACTATAGTTACGAGCAGTACTTC	CASSQGGDYSYEQYF
TRBV5-5	TRBJ2-7	13	NA	NA	TGTGCCAGCAGCTTGGCCAAGAGGGACGAGCAGTACTTC	CASSLAKRDEQYF